Each of the 32 T cell receptor beta chains below was sequenced from the same sample in a study of T cell responses to AZD1222 COVID-19 vaccine. Sequencing used immunoSEQ multiplex PCR; TCRdb keeps in-frame clones, though not all of them. The sample holds 130,000 to 150,000 clones, about 92% seen once. The starting material was peripheral blood, obtained 28 days after the second AZD1222 dose. These receptors originate from an adult who received the AZD1222 COVID-19 vaccine.

The count of this clone is one. The CDR3 here is CASSASGRKNTEAFF. CDR3 coding DNA: TGTGCCAGCAGCGCCTCGGGACGGAAGAACACTGAAGCTTTCTTT. The chain has TRBV7-2 and TRBJ1-1, with D possibly matching TRBD1 (5 bases). Germline V gene lookup returns CDR1 SGHTA and CDR2 FQGNSA. The CDR3 consists of 15 residues. The V end was cut by 5 bases, the J end by 1 base, with 14 bases between. The variable domain in full, with the rest retrieved from reference TRBV7-2 and TRBJ1-1, is GAGVSQSPSNKVTEKGKDVELRCDPISGHTALYWYRQSLGQGLEFLIYFQGNSAPDKSGLPSDRFSAERTGGSVSTLTIQRTQQEDSAVYLCASSASGRKNTEAFFGQGTRLTVV.

V and J are TRBV7-9 and TRBJ2-5, with D maybe TRBD2 (6 bases). Germline V CDR1 and CDR2: SEHNR, FQNEAQ (reference sequence). The CDR3 is 13 residues long. Between the trimmed V and J ends, which lost 5 bases and 5 bases, there was a span of 12 bases. The CDR3: CASSGGNGETQYF. CDR3 coding DNA: TGTGCCAGCAGCGGGGGGAACGGGGAGACCCAGTACTTC.

V gene TRBV6-1 combines with J gene TRBJ1-5, with 7 bases aligning to TRBD1. The CDR3 runs to 16 residues. Germline V gives CDR1 MNHNS, CDR2 SASEGT. V dropped 3 bases and J dropped 4; count of bases not matched to a gene: 9. The CDR3 spells CASSDFRDSPNQPQHF. CDR3 nucleotide sequence: TGTGCCAGCAGTGACTTCCGGGACAGCCCTAATCAGCCCCAGCATTTT.

The chain recombines TRBV18 with TRBJ1-6; no firm D call. The CDR3 consists of 14 residues. With 4 bases removed from V and 5 bases from J, the gap between germline ends came to 9 bases. Germline V gene lookup returns CDR1 KGHSH and CDR2 LQKENI. CDR3: CASSRDQNNSPLHF. In DNA form, the CDR3 reads TGTGCCAGCTCACGGGATCAAAATAATTCACCCCTCCACTTT. The whole variable domain, remainder taken from reference TRBV18 and TRBJ1-6, is NAGVMQNPRHLVRRRGQEARLRCSPMKGHSHVYWYRQLPEEGLKFMVYLQKENIIDESGMPKERFSAEFPKEGPSILRIQQVVRGDSAAYFCASSRDQNNSPLHFGNGTRLTVT.

This clone was recorded once. The chain employs TRBV9 and TRBJ2-5; 8 bases align to TRBD1. J gave up 3 bases and V 0 bases, and 4 bases lay outside the gene matches. The CDR3 loop spans 15 amino acids. Germline V gene sequence: CDR1 SGDLS, CDR2 YYNGEE. CDR3 nucleotide sequence: TGTGCCAGCAGCGTAGACGGACAGGGTGAAGAGACCCAGTACTTC. Its translation is CASSVDGQGEETQYF.

The chain has TRBV9 and TRBJ2-1, with 7 bases aligning to TRBD1. Per the germline V gene, CDR1 is SGDLS and CDR2 is YYNGEE. The CDR3 totals 17 residues. The V segment lost 0 bases and the J segment 1 base; nucleotides outside the gene matches: 7. The CDR3 bases are TGTGCCAGCAGCGTAGCGGGAACAGGGGCGTCCTACAATGAGCAGTTCTTC. Translating it yields CASSVAGTGASYNEQFF.

The chain is built from TRBV27 and TRBJ1-4; the D gene is possibly TRBD1 (5 bases). The germline gives CDR1 MNHEY, CDR2 SMNVEV (reference sequence). V dropped 10 bases and J dropped 3 bases, with 18 bases sitting between them. This CDR3 is built from 15 residues. CDR3 amino acids: CAINARDEANEKLFF. CDR3 DNA: TGTGCCATCAACGCCCGGGACGAAGCTAATGAAAAACTGTTTTTT. Variable domain in full (rest from reference TRBV27 and TRBJ1-4): EAQVTQNPRYLITVTGKKLTVTCSQNMNHEYMSWYRQDPGLGLRQIYYSMNVEVTDKGDVPEGYKVSRKEKRNFPLILESPSPNQTSLYFCAINARDEANEKLFFGSGTQLSVL.

This clone is a singleton in its sample. The V and J genes are TRBV7-3 and TRBJ2-2; the D is unclear. Trimming cost V 6 bases and J 2 bases, with 16 bases left between them. This CDR3 has 16 residues. The germline V gene has CDR1 SGHTA and CDR2 FQGTGA. The CDR3 region has the DNA TGTGCCAGCAGTCCCGGATCCCGAGGAAACACCGGGGAGCTGTTTTTT. It is translated as CASSPGSRGNTGELFF.

The chain joins TRBV5-1 to TRBJ2-5; TRBD1 matches at 8 bases. The CDR3 extends over 17 amino acids. The trim removed 0 bases at V and 1 base at J, leaving 8 bases unmatched. CDR1 is SGHRS and CDR2 is YFSETQ in the germline V gene. CDR3 sequence: CASSLALLGQGQETQYF. CDR3 DNA sequence: TGCGCCAGCAGCTTGGCCCTCCTTGGACAGGGCCAAGAGACCCAGTACTTC. Drawing the rest from reference TRBV5-1 and TRBJ2-5, the complete variable domain is KAGVTQTPRYLIKTRGQQVTLSCSPISGHRSVSWYQQTPGQGLQFLFEYFSETQRNKGNFPGRFSGRQFSNSRSEMNVSTLELGDSALYLCASSLALLGQGQETQYFGPGTRLLVL.

The chain combines TRBV27 with TRBJ2-1; 9 positions agree with TRBD2. Germline V gives CDR1 MNHEY, CDR2 SMNVEV (reference sequence). V shed 6 bases and J 8 bases; nucleotides not matched to a gene: 17. This CDR3 region has 17 residues. The DNA of the CDR3 is TGTGCCAGCAGCCGACTCGTCGGAGCGGGAGGTTCCGATGAGCAGTTCTTC. This encodes CASSRLVGAGGSDEQFF.

The sample holds a few counts of this clone. The gene calls are TRBV28 and TRBJ2-7; 10 bases are shared with TRBD1. Germline loops: CDR1 MDHEN, CDR2 SYDVKM. V lost 7 bases and J lost 5; bases outside the gene matches: 8. The CDR3 extends over 14 amino acids. CDR3 nucleotides: TGTGCCAGCAATCCGCCGGGGACAGGGGACGAGCAGTACTTC. Encoded protein: CASNPPGTGDEQYF.

This rearrangement joins TRBV9 to TRBJ1-6; no reliable D call. The CDR3 sequence is 14 residues long. V was cut by 4 bases and J by 11 bases, with 16 bases left in between. The germline V gene encodes CDR1 SGDLS and CDR2 YYNGEE. The CDR3 DNA is TGTGCCAGCAGCCCCCGGGATCGCCAGGCACCCCTCCACTTT. This translates into CASSPRDRQAPLHF.

The chain links TRBV7-2 to TRBJ2-2; tentative D call: TRBD1 (6 bases). The ends were cut back, 8 bases at V and 0 bases at J, with 16 bases in the middle. Per germline, CDR1 SGHTA and CDR2 FQGNSA. This CDR3 is built from 16 residues. The CDR3 reads CASGHTGTTNTGELFF. CDR3 sequence (DNA): TGTGCCAGCGGACATACCGGGACAACGAACACCGGGGAGCTGTTTTTT.

This chain uses TRBV5-6 with TRBJ2-2; 12 nucleotides match TRBD2. V lost 4 bases to trimming and J lost 0 bases; unmatched junction nucleotides: 10. CDR3 length equals 19 residues. Germline CDR1 and CDR2: SGHDT and YYEEEE. In nucleotides, the CDR3 is TGTGCCAGCAGCACTCTAAGACTAGCGGGAGACCCGAACACCGGGGAGCTGTTTTTT. Translation gives CASSTLRLAGDPNTGELFF.

This rearrangement joins TRBV6-1 to TRBJ2-4; D unresolved. This CDR3 has 16 residues. The germline CDR1 and CDR2 sequences are MNHNS and SASEGT. With 1 base removed from V and 2 bases from J, the gap between germline ends came to 12 bases. The CDR3 DNA reads as TGTGCCAGCAGTGAAGAACGATTATGGACCAAAAACATTCAGTACTTC. Protein: CASSEERLWTKNIQYF.

The V call is TRBV6-2 or TRBV6-3, the J call TRBJ1-5, with D tentatively TRBD1 (5 bases). This CDR3 is built from 17 residues. The V end lost 4 bases, the J end lost 7 bases, and 23 bases lay between the germline ends. Germline V lookup: CDR1 MNHEY, CDR2 SVGEGT. The CDR3 spells CASSSLSRTRREQPQHF. CDR3 DNA sequence: TGTGCCAGCAGTTCCTTGTCTCGGACAAGGAGGGAACAGCCCCAGCATTTT.

This clone was observed a handful of times. CDR3 residues: CASSPIGDEQFF. The DNA for the CDR3 is TGTGCCAGCAGCCCCATAGGGGATGAGCAGTTCTTC. The chain uses TRBV4-2 and TRBJ2-1; D perhaps matches TRBD1 (5 bases). The CDR3 extends over 12 amino acids. The germline V and J ends were trimmed by 4 bases and 8 bases, with 9 bases remaining between them. Per germline, CDR1 LGHNA and CDR2 YNFKEQ.

The chain combines TRBV30 with TRBJ1-5; D remains unclear. Germline CDR1 is GTSNPN and CDR2 is SVGIG (reference sequence). Trimming took 1 base from V and 9 from J, leaving 13 bases between them. The CDR3 is made up of 13 amino acids. For the CDR3, the DNA is TGTGCCTGGAGTGGTGGAGGTTCAGGGCCCCAGCATTTT. Protein: CAWSGGGSGPQHF.

This chain uses TRBV5-1 with TRBJ2-3; 7 positions agree with TRBD1. CDR1 and CDR2 from the germline V gene are SGHRS and YFSETQ. This CDR3 contains 15 residues. The V segment lost 4 bases and the J segment 0 bases; nucleotides outside the gene matches: 5. DNA of the CDR3: TGCGCCAGCAGCCCGGGGACAGTGAGCACAGATACGCAGTATTTT. This translates into CASSPGTVSTDTQYF.

V and J are TRBV6-5 and TRBJ1-1, with D possibly matching TRBD1 (5 bases). CDR1 is MNHEY, CDR2 SVGAGI, per germline. V shed 0 bases and J shed 4 bases, with 12 bases lying between them. This CDR3 is 15 amino acids long. CDR3 region: CASSYSMSGPTEAFF. In nucleotides, the CDR3 is TGTGCCAGCAGTTACTCGATGTCAGGGCCCACTGAAGCTTTCTTT.

The chain joins TRBV7-2 to TRBJ2-7; D tentatively fits TRBD1 or TRBD2 (5 bases each). Germline values: CDR1 SGHTA, CDR2 FQGNSA. Trimming pared 4 bases from V and 0 bases from J, leaving 19 bases between. The CDR3 loop spans 17 amino acids. The CDR3 sequence: CASSYTPGTSFSYEQYF. CDR3 sequence (DNA): TGTGCCAGCAGCTATACCCCCGGGACGAGCTTCTCCTACGAGCAGTACTTC.

The chain carries TRBV9 and TRBJ2-3, with a tentative D call TRBD2 (6 bases). CDR3 length: 17 amino acids. Trimming took 0 bases from V and 2 from J, leaving 16 bases between them. CDR1 is SGDLS, CDR2 YYNGEE, per germline. The CDR3 region has the DNA TGTGCCAGCAGCGTAGTTCCGGGAGAGGGGCACACAGATACGCAGTATTTT. It translates to CASSVVPGEGHTDTQYF.

The chain carries TRBV4-3 and TRBJ1-1, with 7 positions matching TRBD1. The CDR3 covers 16 residues. Germline trimming cut 0 bases from V and 2 bases from J; bases unmatched to any gene: 6. Germline V CDR1 and CDR2: LGHNA, YSLEER. The CDR3 sequence is CASSQERGTVNTEAFF. In DNA form, the CDR3 reads TGCGCCAGCAGCCAAGAGAGGGGGACAGTAAACACTGAAGCTTTCTTT.

This chain joins TRBV5-4 and TRBJ2-2, with D possibly being TRBD1 (6 bases). This CDR3 region has 16 residues. The V and J ends lost 3 bases and 2 bases respectively, with 14 bases between them. Looked up from germline, CDR1 is SGHNT and CDR2 is YYREEE (reference sequence). CDR3 residues: CASSWGPALNTGELFF. The CDR3 nucleotides read TGTGCCAGCAGCTGGGGGCCAGCGCTCAACACCGGGGAGCTGTTTTTT.

The chain is built from TRBV4-3 and TRBJ2-3, with 9 nucleotides matching TRBD2. The CDR3 extends over 17 amino acids. Germline CDR1 is LGHNA and CDR2 is YSLEER. V was pared by 0 bases and J by 8 bases, with 12 bases of the junction left unmatched. The CDR3 loop reads CASSQDLASGARATQYF. The CDR3 DNA reads as TGCGCCAGCAGCCAAGACTTGGCTAGCGGGGCCAGGGCTACGCAGTATTTT.

The chain carries TRBV3-1 (or the pseudogene TRBV3-2) and TRBJ1-4; 7 bases fit TRBD1. With 2 bases clipped from V and 7 bases from J, the junction kept 7 bases outside the gene matches. The CDR3 extends over 15 amino acids. Germline-derived CDR1 and CDR2 are LGHDT and YNNKEL (reference sequence). This chain's CDR3 is CASSQPGTEGEKLFF. As DNA, the CDR3 is TGTGCCAGCAGCCAACCCGGGACAGAGGGTGAAAAACTGTTTTTT.

The chain recombines TRBV7-3 with TRBJ2-1; unclear D gene. The CDR3 extends over 12 amino acids. CDR1 and CDR2 from the germline V gene are SGHTA and FQGTGA. V lost 2 bases to trimming and J lost 7 bases, with 6 bases between them. Here the CDR3 reads CASSLEGNEQFF. The CDR3, as DNA: TGTGCCAGCAGCTTAGAAGGGAATGAGCAGTTCTTC. The variable domain in full, with the rest retrieved from reference TRBV7-3 and TRBJ2-1, is GAGVSQTPSNKVTEKGKYVELRCDPISGHTALYWYRQSLGQGPEFLIYFQGTGAADDSGLPNDRFFAVRPEGSVSTLKIQRTERGDSAVYLCASSLEGNEQFFGPGTRLTVL.

This sequence joins TRBV4-1 and TRBJ2-5; 7 nucleotides line up with TRBD2. Germline assignment: CDR1 MGHRA and CDR2 YSYEKL. V lost 3 bases to trimming and J lost 0 bases; unmatched junction nucleotides: 4. The CDR3 is 15 residues long. CDR3 region: CASSHPSGNQETQYF. The CDR3, as DNA: TGCGCCAGCAGCCACCCTAGCGGTAACCAAGAGACCCAGTACTTC.

The V and J genes are TRBV7-2 and TRBJ1-5; D not resolved. V lost 5 bases to trimming and J lost 4 bases, with 12 bases between them. The CDR3 covers 14 residues. Per germline, CDR1 SGHTA and CDR2 FQGNSA. CDR3 DNA: TGTGCCAGCAGCCCCGCGGGCGGGAATCAGCCCCAGCATTTT. Its protein is CASSPAGGNQPQHF. The whole variable domain, remainder taken from reference TRBV7-2 and TRBJ1-5, is GAGVSQSPSNKVTEKGKDVELRCDPISGHTALYWYRQSLGQGLEFLIYFQGNSAPDKSGLPSDRFSAERTGGSVSTLTIQRTQQEDSAVYLCASSPAGGNQPQHFGDGTRLSIL.

V is TRBV7-2 and J is TRBJ1-1; D perhaps matches TRBD1 (5 bases). The CDR3 runs to 13 residues. Germline CDR1 is SGHTA and CDR2 is FQGNSA. V was cut by 3 bases and J by 3 bases, with 8 bases left in between. The CDR3, as DNA: TGTGCCAGCAGCTTTCTCAGGGACACTGAAGCTTTCTTT. Its translation: CASSFLRDTEAFF.

This clone was detected only a few times. This chain connects TRBV29-1 to TRBJ1-2, with TRBD1 identical over 7 bases. The trim removed 6 bases at V and 0 bases at J, leaving 19 bases unmatched. This CDR3 spans 18 amino acids. Looked up from germline, CDR1 is SQVTM and CDR2 is ANQGSEA. The CDR3: CSVGGQTAGSGANYGYTF. The CDR3 nucleotides read TGCAGCGTCGGGGGACAGACAGCGGGGAGTGGGGCTAACTATGGCTACACCTTC. Full variable domain (outside the CDR3, taken from reference TRBV29-1 and TRBJ1-2): SAVISQKPSRDICQRGTSLTIQCQVDSQVTMMFWYRQQPGQSLTLIATANQGSEATYESGFVIDKFPISRPNLTFSTLTVSNMSPEDSSIYLCSVGGQTAGSGANYGYTFGSGTRLTVV.

CDR3 in amino acids: CASRDRVQIDEQFF. The CDR3 DNA sequence: TGTGCCAGCAGGGACCGTGTACAAATCGATGAGCAGTTCTTC. The rearrangement joins TRBV2 to TRBJ2-1; D ambiguous. The CDR3 sequence is 14 residues long. Germline V gives CDR1 SNHLY, CDR2 FYNNEI. V shed 6 bases and J shed 8 bases, with 17 bases lying between them.